Sequencing of this T cell receptor beta chain was carried out in a study of control samples from healthy donors and cancer patients (dated by TCRdb to about 2020). Details on this clone: It lacks a known antigen. Base-call qualities are not available, and no considerably larger clone is one nucleotide away.

The library relied on the immunoSEQ multiplex PCR assay. Entries here come from immuneACCESS through TCRdb and include only in-frame sequences with V and J called. Some clones fail to appear in such tables; in the studies checked, an unresolved V gene covers under half of the shortfall, and the cause of the remainder is unknown. The sample table lists around 120,000 clones, 88% of them with a count of one. The biggest ten clones account for less than 3% of the sample. As encoded in the germline V gene, CDR1 is KGHDR while CDR2 is SFDVKD. Including cysteine and phenylalanine, the CDR3 has 14 amino acids. Solely the CDR3 DNA is kept, with 42 bases framed from the first base. V is pared back by 3 bases and J by 6 bases, with 14 bases lying between the germline termini.

This receptor was taken from a woman aged 70-85 years in good health. The specimen sequenced was blood. The sequence is built from TRBV24-1 and TRBJ2-7; the D region possibly corresponds to TRBD2 (6 bases align). In nucleotides, the sequence is TGTGCCACCAGTGATGCGGGACGCTTATCCGAGCAGTACTTC. It encodes CATSDAGRLSEQYF.